Listed here is a single T cell receptor beta chain. The data belong to a study of cytomegalovirus exposure and HLA in healthy donors. PCR employed 60 Vbeta and 13 Jbeta primers. The protocol was immunoSEQ multiplex PCR, while the TCRdb copy is restricted to in-frame clones and leaves out a portion. The sample holds under 200,000 clones, around 79% seen once. The CDR3 has 15 amino acids. V was clipped by 8 bases and J by 7 bases, with 18 bases between them. From germline, CDR1 is MNHEY and CDR2 SVGAGI. This chain joins TRBV6-5 and TRBJ1-6, with a possible D match to TRBD1 (6 bases). What was sequenced was PBMCs. The clonotype comes from a man aged 40-50 years in good health and CMV-seronegative. For the CDR3, the DNA is TGTGCCAGCTCGGGATCACAGGGCCGAAATTCACCCCTCCACTTT. This translates into CASSGSQGRNSPLHF.